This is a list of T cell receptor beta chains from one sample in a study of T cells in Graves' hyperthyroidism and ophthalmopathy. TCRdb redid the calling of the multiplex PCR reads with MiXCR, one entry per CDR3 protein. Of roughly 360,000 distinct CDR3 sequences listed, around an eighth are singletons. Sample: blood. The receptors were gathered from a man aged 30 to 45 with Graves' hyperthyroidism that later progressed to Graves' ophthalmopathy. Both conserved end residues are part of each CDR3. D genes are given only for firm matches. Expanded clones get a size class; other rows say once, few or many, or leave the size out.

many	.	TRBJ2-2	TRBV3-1	CASSQERTPTGELFF	TGTGCCAGCAGCCAAGAGCGGACACCTACCGGGGAGCTGTTTTTT
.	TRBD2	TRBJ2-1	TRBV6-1	CASRPGLAGAVSYNEQFF	TGTGCCAGCAGGCCGGGACTAGCGGGGGCCGTCTCCTACAATGAGCAGTTCTTC
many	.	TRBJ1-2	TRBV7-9	CASSLPGGEIENGYTF	TGTGCCAGCAGCTTACCGGGGGGCGAGATCGAAAATGGCTACACCTTC
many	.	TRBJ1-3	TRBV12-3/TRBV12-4	CASSFWASGNTIYF	TGTGCCAGCAGTTTTTGGGCCTCTGGAAACACCATATATTTT
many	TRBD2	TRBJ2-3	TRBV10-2	CASSPGLVVPDTQYF	TGCGCCAGCAGTCCGGGACTAGTGGTTCCAGATACGCAGTATTTT
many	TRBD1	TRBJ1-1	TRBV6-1	CASSEAGQGAPSMNTEAFF	TGTGCCAGCAGTGAAGCGGGGCAGGGGGCCCCCTCCATGAACACTGAAGCTTTCTTT
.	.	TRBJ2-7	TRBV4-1	CASSLRDKDYEQYF	TGCGCCAGCAGCCTCCGGGACAAGGACTACGAGCAGTACTTC
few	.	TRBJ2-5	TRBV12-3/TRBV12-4	CASSNPRGQYF	TGTGCCAGCAGTAACCCACGGGGCCAGTACTTC
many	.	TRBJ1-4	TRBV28	CASSPDRIKLFF	TGTGCCAGCAGTCCCGACAGGATAAAACTGTTTTTT
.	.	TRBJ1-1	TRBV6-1	CASSGPLNTEAFF	TGTGCCAGCAGTGGGCCCTTGAACACTGAAGCTTTCTTT
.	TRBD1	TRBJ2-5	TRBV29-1	CSVERKGAVPETQYF	TGCAGCGTTGAACGGAAGGGGGCCGTTCCAGAGACCCAGTACTTC
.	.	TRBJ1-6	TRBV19	CASSIFGNNYNSPLHF	TGTGCCAGTAGTATATTCGGCAACAACTATAATTCACCCCTCCACTTT
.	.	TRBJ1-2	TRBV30	CAWSPRAGYGYTF	TGTGCCTGGAGTCCCAGGGCAGGCTATGGCTACACCTTC
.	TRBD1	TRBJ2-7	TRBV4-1	CASSQGDRTSGEQYF	TGCGCCAGCAGCCAGGGGGACAGAACCTCGGGCGAGCAGTACTTC
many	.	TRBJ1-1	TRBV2	CASSVRGFMNTEAFF	TGTGCCAGCAGTGTAAGGGGGTTCATGAACACTGAAGCTTTCTTT
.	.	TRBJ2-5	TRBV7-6	CASSLGGGWIETQYF	TGTGCCAGCAGCTTAGGTGGGGGCTGGATCGAGACCCAGTACTTC
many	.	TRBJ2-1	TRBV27	CASRGFGLSSYNEQFF	TGTGCCAGCAGGGGGTTTGGGTTGAGCTCCTACAATGAGCAGTTCTTC
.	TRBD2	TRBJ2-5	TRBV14	CASSQPRLAGEETQYF	TGTGCCAGCAGCCAACCTCGTCTAGCGGGGGAAGAGACCCAGTACTTC